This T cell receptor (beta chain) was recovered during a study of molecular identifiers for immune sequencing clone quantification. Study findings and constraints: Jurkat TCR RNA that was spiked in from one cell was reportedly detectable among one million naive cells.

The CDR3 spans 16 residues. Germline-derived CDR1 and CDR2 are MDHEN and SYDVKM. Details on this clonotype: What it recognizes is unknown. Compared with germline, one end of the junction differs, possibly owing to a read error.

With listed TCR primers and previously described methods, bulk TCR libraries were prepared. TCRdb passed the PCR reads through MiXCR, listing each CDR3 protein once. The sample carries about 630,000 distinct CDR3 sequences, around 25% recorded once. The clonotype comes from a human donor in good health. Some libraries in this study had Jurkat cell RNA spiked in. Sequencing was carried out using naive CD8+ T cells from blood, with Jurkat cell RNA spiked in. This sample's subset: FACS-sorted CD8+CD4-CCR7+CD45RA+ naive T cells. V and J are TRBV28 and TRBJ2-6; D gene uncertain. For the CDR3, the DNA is TGTGCCGGCAGTTTCCCCGCCCGCTCTGGGGCCAACGTCCTGACTTTC. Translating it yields CAGSFPARSGANVLTF.